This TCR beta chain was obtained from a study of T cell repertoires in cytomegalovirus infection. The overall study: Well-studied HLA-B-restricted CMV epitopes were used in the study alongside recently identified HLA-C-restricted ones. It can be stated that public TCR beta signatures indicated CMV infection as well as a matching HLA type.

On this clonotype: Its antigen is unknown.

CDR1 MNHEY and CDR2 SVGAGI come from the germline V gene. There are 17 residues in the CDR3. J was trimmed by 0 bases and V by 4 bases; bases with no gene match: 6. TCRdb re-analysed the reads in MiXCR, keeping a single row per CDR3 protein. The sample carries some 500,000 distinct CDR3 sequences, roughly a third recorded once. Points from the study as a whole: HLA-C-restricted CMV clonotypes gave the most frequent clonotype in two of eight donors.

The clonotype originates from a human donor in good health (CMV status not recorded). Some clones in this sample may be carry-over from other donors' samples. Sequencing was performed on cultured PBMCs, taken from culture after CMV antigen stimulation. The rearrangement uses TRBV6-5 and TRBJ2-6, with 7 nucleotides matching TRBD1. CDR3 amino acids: CASSSGQVRSGANVLTF. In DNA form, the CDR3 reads TGTGCCAGCAGTTCTGGACAGGTCCGCTCTGGGGCCAACGTCCTGACTTTC.